The 4 T cell receptor beta chains reported below all come from one sample, sequenced in a study of T cell responses to AZD1222 COVID-19 vaccine. Sequencing used immunoSEQ multiplex PCR; TCRdb keeps in-frame clones, though not all of them. The sample shows 100,000 to 150,000 clones, just over 85% of them seen only once. The sequencing here drew on peripheral blood, taken on day 0 of AZD1222 vaccination. These receptors all stem from an adult in good health.

At least ten counts were recorded for this clone. This chain links TRBV6-5 with TRBJ2-5, with a tentative D call TRBD2 (6 bases). Trimming took off 8 bases at V and 0 bases at J, with 13 bases between the two ends. The germline gives CDR1 MNHEY, CDR2 SVGAGI. The CDR3 spans 14 residues. CDR3 protein: CASRPRGYQETQYF. CDR3 bases: TGTGCCAGCCGTCCACGGGGGTACCAAGAGACCCAGTACTTC.

V and J are TRBV27 and TRBJ1-6; D is undetermined. Trimming cost V 8 bases and J 4 bases, with 12 bases left between them. The CDR3 is 14 amino acids. Germline lookup yields CDR1 MNHEY and CDR2 SMNVEV (reference sequence). This CDR3 is CASCPTAYNSPLHF. The CDR3 bases are TGTGCCAGCTGTCCAACAGCATATAATTCACCCCTCCACTTT.

This rearrangement joins TRBV2 to TRBJ1-4; D is possibly TRBD1 (5 bases). Germline CDR1 and CDR2: SNHLY and FYNNEI. The V and J ends lost 10 bases and 3 bases respectively, with 15 bases between them. The CDR3 has 14 amino acids. The CDR3 nucleotides read TGTGCCAACGGGGGAGACAGCTCTAATGAAAAACTGTTTTTT. This encodes CANGGDSSNEKLFF.

The chain links TRBV7-5 to TRBJ1-1. TRBV7-5 is listed as a pseudogene. CDR3 length: 16 amino acids. CDR3 in DNA: TGTGTCAGAAGCTTAGCTCTAACCCATCTGAACACTGAAGCTTTCTTT. This translates into CVRSLALTHLNTEAFF.